This record covers a single T cell receptor beta chain. No cognate antigen has been identified for it. The input lacks base qualities; no much larger clone sits a single base away. The source of the sample is a study of control samples from healthy donors and cancer patients (dated by TCRdb to 2019 to 2021). The library was obtained by the immunoSEQ multiplex PCR assay. Entries here come from immuneACCESS through TCRdb and include only in-frame sequences with V and J called. Some clones fail to appear in such tables; in the studies checked, an unresolved V gene covers under half of the shortfall, and the cause of the remainder is unknown. In all, the sample holds some 140,000 clones, and about 90% of those were seen once. The ten largest account for about 7.6% of the sample. From a lookup of the germline V gene, CDR1 and CDR2 are MNHEY and SVGEGT. Trimming costs V 2 bases and J 5 bases, and their ends lie 4 bases apart. From the cysteine up to the phenylalanine, the CDR3 has a length of 12 residues. The sequence is cut down to CDR3 DNA, 36 bases in frame from base 1.

The receptor was isolated from a man aged 50-60 years with head and neck cancer. The sequence links TRBV6-2 or TRBV6-3 to TRBJ2-1; a confident D gene designation cannot be given. The sequenced sample was PBMCs. Read as DNA, the sequence is TGTGCCAGCAGTTACCATGACAATGAGCAGTTCTTC. Protein translation: CASSYHDNEQFF.